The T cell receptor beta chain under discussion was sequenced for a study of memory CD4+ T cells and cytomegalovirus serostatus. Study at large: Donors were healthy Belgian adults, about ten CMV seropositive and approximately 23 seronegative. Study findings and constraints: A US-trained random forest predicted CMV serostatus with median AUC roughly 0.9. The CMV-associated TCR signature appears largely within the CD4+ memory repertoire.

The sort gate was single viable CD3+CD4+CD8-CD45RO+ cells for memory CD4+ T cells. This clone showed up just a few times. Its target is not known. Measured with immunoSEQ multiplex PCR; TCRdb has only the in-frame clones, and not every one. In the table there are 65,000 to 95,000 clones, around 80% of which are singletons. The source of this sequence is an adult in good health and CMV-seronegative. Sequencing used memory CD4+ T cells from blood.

CDR3 region: CASSWNRANTEAFF. The CDR3, as DNA: TGTGCCAGCAGCTGGAACAGGGCGAACACTGAAGCTTTCTTT. V gene TRBV7-2 combines with J gene TRBJ1-1, with D perhaps TRBD1 (6 bases). The CDR3 has 14 residues. Looked up from germline, CDR1 is SGHTA and CDR2 is FQGNSA. V was clipped by 4 bases and J by 1 base, with 10 bases between them.